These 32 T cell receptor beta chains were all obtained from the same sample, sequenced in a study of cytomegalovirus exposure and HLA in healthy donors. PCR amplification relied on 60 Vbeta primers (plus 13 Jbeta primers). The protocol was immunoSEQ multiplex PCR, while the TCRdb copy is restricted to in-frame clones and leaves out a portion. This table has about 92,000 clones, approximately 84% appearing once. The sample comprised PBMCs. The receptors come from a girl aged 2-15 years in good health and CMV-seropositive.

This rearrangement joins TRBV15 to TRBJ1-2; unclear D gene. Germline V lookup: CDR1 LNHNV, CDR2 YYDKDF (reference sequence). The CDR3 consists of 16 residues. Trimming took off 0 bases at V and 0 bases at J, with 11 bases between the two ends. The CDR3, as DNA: TGTGCCACCAGCAGAGATTGGAGGGCTGCTAACTATGGCTACACCTTC. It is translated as CATSRDWRAANYGYTF.

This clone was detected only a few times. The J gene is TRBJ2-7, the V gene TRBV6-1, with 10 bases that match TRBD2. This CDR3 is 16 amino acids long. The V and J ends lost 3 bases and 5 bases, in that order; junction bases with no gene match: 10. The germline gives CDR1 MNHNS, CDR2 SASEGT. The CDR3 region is CASSEVIGSGRNEQYF. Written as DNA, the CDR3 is TGTGCCAGCAGTGAGGTCATAGGTAGCGGGAGGAACGAGCAGTACTTC.

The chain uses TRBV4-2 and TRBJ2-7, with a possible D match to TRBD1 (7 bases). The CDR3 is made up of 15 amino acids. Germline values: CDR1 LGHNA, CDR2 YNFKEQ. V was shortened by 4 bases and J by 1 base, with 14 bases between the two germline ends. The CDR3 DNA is TGTGCCAGCAGCCTGCGGGACAGCCCATCCTACGAGCAGTACTTC. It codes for CASSLRDSPSYEQYF.

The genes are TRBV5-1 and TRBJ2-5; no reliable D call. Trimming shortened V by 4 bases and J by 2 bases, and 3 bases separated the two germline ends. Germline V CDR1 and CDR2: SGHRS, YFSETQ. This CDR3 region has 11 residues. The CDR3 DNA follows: TGCGCCAGCAGCCATCAAGAGACCCAGTACTTC. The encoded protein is CASSHQETQYF.

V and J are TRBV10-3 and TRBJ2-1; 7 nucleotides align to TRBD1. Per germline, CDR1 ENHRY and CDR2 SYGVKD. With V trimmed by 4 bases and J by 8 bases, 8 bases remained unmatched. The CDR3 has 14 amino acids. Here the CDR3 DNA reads TGTGCCATCAGTGCTGGCAGGGGGTACCATGAGCAGTTCTTC. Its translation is CAISAGRGYHEQFF.

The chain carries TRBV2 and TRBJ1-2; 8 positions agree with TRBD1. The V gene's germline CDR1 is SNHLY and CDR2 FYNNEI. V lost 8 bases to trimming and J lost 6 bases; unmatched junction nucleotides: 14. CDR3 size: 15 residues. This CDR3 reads CASLTLRTGWDGYTF. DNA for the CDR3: TGTGCCAGCCTCACCCTAAGGACAGGGTGGGATGGCTACACCTTC. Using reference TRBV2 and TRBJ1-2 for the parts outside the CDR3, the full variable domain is EPEVTQTPSHQVTQMGQEVILRCVPISNHLYFYWYRQILGQKVEFLVSFYNNEISEKSEIFDDQFSVERPDGSNFTLKIRSTKLEDSAMYFCASLTLRTGWDGYTFGSGTRLTVV.

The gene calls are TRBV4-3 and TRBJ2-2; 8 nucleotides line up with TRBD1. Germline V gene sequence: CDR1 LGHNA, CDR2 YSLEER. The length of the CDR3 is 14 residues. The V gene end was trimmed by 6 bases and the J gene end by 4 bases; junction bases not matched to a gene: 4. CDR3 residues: CASSPTGVTGELFF. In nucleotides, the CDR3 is TGCGCCAGCAGTCCGACAGGGGTCACCGGGGAGCTGTTTTTT.

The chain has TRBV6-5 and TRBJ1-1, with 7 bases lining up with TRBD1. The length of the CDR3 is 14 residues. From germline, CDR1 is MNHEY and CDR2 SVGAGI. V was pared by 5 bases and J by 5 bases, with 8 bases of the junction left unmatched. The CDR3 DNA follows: TGTGCCAGCAGTGAATACAGGGGTACGACTGAAGCTTTCTTT. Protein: CASSEYRGTTEAFF.

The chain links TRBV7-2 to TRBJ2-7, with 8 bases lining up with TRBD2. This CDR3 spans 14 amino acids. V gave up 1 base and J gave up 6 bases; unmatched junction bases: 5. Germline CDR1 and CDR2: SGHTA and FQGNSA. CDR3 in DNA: TGTGCCAGCAGCTTAGGTAGCGGGACGGGCGAGCAGTACTTC. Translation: CASSLGSGTGEQYF.

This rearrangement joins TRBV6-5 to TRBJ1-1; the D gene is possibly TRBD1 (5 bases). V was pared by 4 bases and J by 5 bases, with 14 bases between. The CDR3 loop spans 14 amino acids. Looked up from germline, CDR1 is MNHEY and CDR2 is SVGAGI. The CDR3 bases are TGTGCCAGCAGTTGGCAAGGGAGGGGTACTGAAGCTTTCTTT. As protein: CASSWQGRGTEAFF.

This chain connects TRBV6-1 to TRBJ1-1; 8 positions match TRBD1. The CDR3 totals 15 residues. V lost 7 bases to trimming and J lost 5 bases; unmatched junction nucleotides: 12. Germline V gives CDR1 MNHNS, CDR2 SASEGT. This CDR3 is CASTSFGQGNTEAFF. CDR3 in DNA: TGTGCCAGCACTTCATTTGGACAGGGCAATACTGAAGCTTTCTTT.

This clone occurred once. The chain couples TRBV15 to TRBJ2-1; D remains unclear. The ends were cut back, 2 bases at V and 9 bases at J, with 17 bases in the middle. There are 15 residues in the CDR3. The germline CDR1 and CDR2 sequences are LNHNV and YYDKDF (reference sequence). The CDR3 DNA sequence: TGTGCCACCAGCAGACCGTACAATCCTAGGTTTGAGCAGTTCTTC. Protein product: CATSRPYNPRFEQFF.

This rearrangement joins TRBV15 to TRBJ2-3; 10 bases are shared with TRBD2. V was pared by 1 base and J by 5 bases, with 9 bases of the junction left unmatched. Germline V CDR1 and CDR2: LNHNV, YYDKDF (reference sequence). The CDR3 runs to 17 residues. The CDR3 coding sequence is TGTGCCACCAGCAGAGGTGCTAGCGGGAGAAGTGGAGATACGCAGTATTTT. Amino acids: CATSRGASGRSGDTQYF.

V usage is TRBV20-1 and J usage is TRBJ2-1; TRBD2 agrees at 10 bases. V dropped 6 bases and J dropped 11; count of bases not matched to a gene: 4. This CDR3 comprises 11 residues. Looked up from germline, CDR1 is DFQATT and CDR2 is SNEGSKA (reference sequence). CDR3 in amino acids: CSATSGVQQFF. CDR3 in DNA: TGCAGTGCAACTAGCGGGGTCCAGCAGTTCTTC.

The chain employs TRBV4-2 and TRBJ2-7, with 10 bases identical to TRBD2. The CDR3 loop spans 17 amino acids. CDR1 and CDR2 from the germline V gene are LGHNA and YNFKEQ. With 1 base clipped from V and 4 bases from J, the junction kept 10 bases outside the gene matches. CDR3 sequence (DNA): TGTGCCAGCAGCCAAGGGTCCCCGGGACTAGCGCTTTACGAGCAGTACTTC. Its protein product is CASSQGSPGLALYEQYF.

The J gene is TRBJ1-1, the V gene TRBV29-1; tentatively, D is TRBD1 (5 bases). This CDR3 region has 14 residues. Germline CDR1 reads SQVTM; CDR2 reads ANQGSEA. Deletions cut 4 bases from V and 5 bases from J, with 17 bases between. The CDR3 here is CSVGKGARSTEAFF. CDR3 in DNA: TGCAGCGTTGGGAAAGGGGCGAGGTCGACTGAAGCTTTCTTT. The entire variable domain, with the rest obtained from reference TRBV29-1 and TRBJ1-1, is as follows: SAVISQKPSRDICQRGTSLTIQCQVDSQVTMMFWYRQQPGQSLTLIATANQGSEATYESGFVIDKFPISRPNLTFSTLTVSNMSPEDSSIYLCSVGKGARSTEAFFGQGTRLTVV.

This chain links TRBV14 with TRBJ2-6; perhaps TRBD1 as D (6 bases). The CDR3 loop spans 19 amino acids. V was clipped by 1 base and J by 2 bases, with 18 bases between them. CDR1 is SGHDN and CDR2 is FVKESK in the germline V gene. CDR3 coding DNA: TGTGCCAGCAGCCAAGGGTTAACAGGGACATTACCTGGGGCCAACGTCCTGACTTTC. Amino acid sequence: CASSQGLTGTLPGANVLTF.

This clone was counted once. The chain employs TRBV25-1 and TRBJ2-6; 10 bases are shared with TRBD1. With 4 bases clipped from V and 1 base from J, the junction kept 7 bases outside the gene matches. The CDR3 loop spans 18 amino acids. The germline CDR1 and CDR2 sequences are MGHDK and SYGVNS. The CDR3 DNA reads TGTGCCAGCAGTGGAAACCGGGACAGGGGATCTGGGGCCAACGTCCTGACTTTC. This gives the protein CASSGNRDRGSGANVLTF.

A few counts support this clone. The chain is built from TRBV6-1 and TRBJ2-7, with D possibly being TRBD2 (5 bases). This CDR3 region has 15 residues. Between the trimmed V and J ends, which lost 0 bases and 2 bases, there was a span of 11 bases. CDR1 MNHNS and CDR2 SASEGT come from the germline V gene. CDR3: CASSEAGLAPYEQYF. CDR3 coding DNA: TGTGCCAGCAGTGAAGCGGGCCTAGCCCCCTACGAGCAGTACTTC.

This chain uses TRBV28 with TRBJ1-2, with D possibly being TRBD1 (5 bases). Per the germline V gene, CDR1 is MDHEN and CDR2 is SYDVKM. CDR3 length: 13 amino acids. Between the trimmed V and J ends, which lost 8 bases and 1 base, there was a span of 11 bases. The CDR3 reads CASSRGNNYGYTF. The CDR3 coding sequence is TGTGCCAGCTCTAGGGGTAATAACTATGGCTACACCTTC.

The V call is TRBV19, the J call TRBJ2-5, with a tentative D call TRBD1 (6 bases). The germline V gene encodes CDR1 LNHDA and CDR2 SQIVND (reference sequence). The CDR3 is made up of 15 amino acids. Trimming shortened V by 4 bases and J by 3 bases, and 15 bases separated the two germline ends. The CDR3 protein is CASSTTGTRKETQYF. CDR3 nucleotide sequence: TGTGCCAGTAGTACTACCGGGACAAGGAAAGAGACCCAGTACTTC.

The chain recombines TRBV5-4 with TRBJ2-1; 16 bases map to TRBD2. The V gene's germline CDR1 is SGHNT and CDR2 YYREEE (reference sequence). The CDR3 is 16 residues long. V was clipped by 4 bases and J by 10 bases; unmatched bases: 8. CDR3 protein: CASSPGTSGRAVEQFF. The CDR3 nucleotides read TGTGCCAGCAGCCCAGGGACTAGCGGGAGGGCTGTGGAGCAGTTCTTC.

This CDR3 reads CASSPLDLAGQGGTEAFF. In nucleotides, the CDR3 is TGTGCCAGCAGCCCGCTAGACCTCGCAGGGCAGGGGGGCACTGAAGCTTTCTTT. The V call is TRBV4-2, the J call TRBJ1-1, with 7 bases aligning to TRBD1. Trimming removed 4 bases from V and 4 bases from J; junction bases left unmatched: 18. Germline assignment: CDR1 LGHNA and CDR2 YNFKEQ. There are 18 residues in the CDR3.

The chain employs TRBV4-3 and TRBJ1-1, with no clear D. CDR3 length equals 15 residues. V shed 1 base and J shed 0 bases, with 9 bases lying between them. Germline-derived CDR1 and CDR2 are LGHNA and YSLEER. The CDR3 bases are TGCGCCAGCAGCCAAGTGTCGAGCATGAACACTGAAGCTTTCTTT. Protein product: CASSQVSSMNTEAFF.

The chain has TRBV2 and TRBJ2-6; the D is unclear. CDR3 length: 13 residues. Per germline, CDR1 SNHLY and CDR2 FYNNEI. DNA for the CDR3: TGTGGATATCGGGTATCTGGGGCCAACGTCCTGACTTTC. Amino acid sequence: CGYRVSGANVLTF.

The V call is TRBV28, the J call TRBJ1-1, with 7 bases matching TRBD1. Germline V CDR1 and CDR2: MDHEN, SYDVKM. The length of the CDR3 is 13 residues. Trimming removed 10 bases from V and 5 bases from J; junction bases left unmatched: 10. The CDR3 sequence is CATCDRANTEAFF. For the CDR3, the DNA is TGTGCCACTTGCGACAGGGCGAATACTGAAGCTTTCTTT.

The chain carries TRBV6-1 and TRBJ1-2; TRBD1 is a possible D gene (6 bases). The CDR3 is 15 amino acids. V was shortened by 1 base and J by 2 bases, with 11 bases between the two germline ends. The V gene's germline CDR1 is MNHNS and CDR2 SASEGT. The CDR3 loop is CASSEEGVLNYGYTF. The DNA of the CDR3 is TGTGCCAGCAGTGAAGAGGGGGTGCTAAACTATGGCTACACCTTC.

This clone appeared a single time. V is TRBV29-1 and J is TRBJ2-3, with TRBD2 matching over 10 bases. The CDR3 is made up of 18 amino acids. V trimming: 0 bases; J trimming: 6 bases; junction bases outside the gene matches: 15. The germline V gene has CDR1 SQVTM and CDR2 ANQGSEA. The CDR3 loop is CSVEELPLAGATLDTQYF. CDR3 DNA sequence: TGCAGCGTTGAAGAACTCCCCCTAGCGGGAGCCACTCTGGATACGCAGTATTTT.

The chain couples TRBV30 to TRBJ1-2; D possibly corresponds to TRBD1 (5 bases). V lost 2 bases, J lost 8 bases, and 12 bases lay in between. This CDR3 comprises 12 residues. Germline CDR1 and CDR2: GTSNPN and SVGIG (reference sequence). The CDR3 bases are TGTGCCTGGAGTCGAGTTGGGGGGGGCTACACCTTC. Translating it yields CAWSRVGGGYTF.

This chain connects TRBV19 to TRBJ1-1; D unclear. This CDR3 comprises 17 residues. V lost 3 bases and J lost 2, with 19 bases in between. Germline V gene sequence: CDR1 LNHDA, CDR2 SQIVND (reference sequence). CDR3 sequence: CASSIRRVPAVNTEAFF. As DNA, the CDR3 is TGTGCCAGTAGTATTAGACGGGTCCCAGCGGTTAACACTGAAGCTTTCTTT.

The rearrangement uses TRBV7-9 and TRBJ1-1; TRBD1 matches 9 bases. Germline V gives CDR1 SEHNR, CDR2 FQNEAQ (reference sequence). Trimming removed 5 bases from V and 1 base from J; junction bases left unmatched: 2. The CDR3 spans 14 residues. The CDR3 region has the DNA TGTGCCAGCAGCCTACAGGGGGCGAACACTGAAGCTTTCTTT. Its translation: CASSLQGANTEAFF.

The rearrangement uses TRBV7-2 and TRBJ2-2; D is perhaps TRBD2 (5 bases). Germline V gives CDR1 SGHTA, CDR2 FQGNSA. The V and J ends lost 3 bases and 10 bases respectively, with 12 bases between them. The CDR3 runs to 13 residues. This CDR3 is CASSFYGNVELFF. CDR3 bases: TGTGCCAGCAGCTTTTACGGGAATGTGGAGCTGTTTTTT.